The 20 T cell receptor beta chains in this list originate from one sample, sequenced in a study of T cell responses to AZD1222 COVID-19 vaccine. Assay: immunoSEQ multiplex PCR; the TCRdb copy retains only in-frame clones and omits some. This table has 83,000 or so clones, 85% to 90% appearing once. The starting material was peripheral blood, obtained 28 days after the second AZD1222 dose. These receptors were obtained from an adult who received the AZD1222 COVID-19 vaccine.

J is TRBJ2-7 and V is TRBV4-1; possible D gene TRBD2, 6 bases. Germline CDR1 is MGHRA and CDR2 is YSYEKL. This CDR3 region has 16 residues. Trimming pared 1 base from V and 5 bases from J, leaving 18 bases between. The CDR3 spells CASSQVPTGGQHEQYF. In nucleotides, the CDR3 is TGCGCCAGCAGCCAAGTGCCAACTGGAGGGCAACACGAGCAGTACTTC.

The chain employs TRBV12-3 or TRBV12-4 and TRBJ2-3; no definite D call. With 8 bases removed from V and 3 bases from J, the gap between germline ends came to 6 bases. The CDR3 sequence is 11 residues long. CDR3 bases: TGTGCCAGCGGAATAACAGATACGCAGTATTTT. It specifies CASGITDTQYF.

This chain uses TRBV2 with TRBJ2-7; D unresolved. CDR1 is SNHLY, CDR2 FYNNEI, per germline. The CDR3 sequence is 13 residues long. Trimming left V 7 bases short and J 7 bases short, with 17 bases between. The CDR3 region has the DNA TGTGCCAGCAATTCGATAACCCGGGCAGAGCAGTACTTC. Translated: CASNSITRAEQYF.

The chain has TRBV5-4 and TRBJ2-6; the D is unclear. Between the trimmed V and J ends, which lost 0 bases and 4 bases, there was a span of 11 bases. The germline gives CDR1 SGHNT, CDR2 YYREEE (reference sequence). There are 16 residues in the CDR3. This CDR3 is CASSLALPKGANVLTF. In DNA, the CDR3 is TGTGCCAGCAGCTTGGCCCTACCGAAGGGGGCCAACGTCCTGACTTTC.

V is TRBV5-1 and J is TRBJ1-1; 7 bases agree with TRBD1. Germline values: CDR1 SGHRS, CDR2 YFSETQ. With V trimmed by 4 bases and J by 0 bases, 6 bases remained unmatched. This CDR3 spans 15 amino acids. CDR3: CASSALQGLNTEAFF. The CDR3 region has the DNA TGCGCCAGCAGCGCTCTACAGGGGCTGAACACTGAAGCTTTCTTT.

The chain has TRBV19 and TRBJ1-2; possible D gene TRBD1, 5 bases. The germline V gene encodes CDR1 LNHDA and CDR2 SQIVND (reference sequence). The CDR3 runs 14 residues. V gave up 7 bases and J gave up 2 bases, with 14 bases separating them. For the CDR3, the DNA is TGTGCCAGTAAGGGCCCACAGGAAAACTATGGCTACACCTTC. It codes for CASKGPQENYGYTF.

This clone was picked up one time. This chain links TRBV5-1 with TRBJ2-3; D gene uncertain. The CDR3 runs to 14 residues. Germline loops: CDR1 SGHRS, CDR2 YFSETQ. V lost 6 bases and J 0 bases, leaving 11 bases between the germline ends. The CDR3 here is CASKPQASTDTQYF. The DNA of the CDR3 is TGCGCCAGCAAACCCCAGGCGAGCACAGATACGCAGTATTTT.

This chain joins TRBV20-1 and TRBJ1-1; the D is unclear. The germline V gene encodes CDR1 DFQATT and CDR2 SNEGSKA (reference sequence). Trimming cost V 5 bases and J 7 bases, with 8 bases left between them. The CDR3 has 10 amino acids. CDR3 DNA sequence: TGCAGTGCTGCTGACCGTGAAGCTTTCTTT. Protein sequence: CSAADREAFF.

J is TRBJ1-1 and V is TRBV27, with a possible D match to TRBD1 (6 bases). Trimming removed 4 bases from V and 5 bases from J, with 14 bases in between. Germline V CDR1 and CDR2: MNHEY, SMNVEV (reference sequence). The CDR3 has 14 residues. CDR3 nucleotides: TGTGCCAGCAGTTATCAGGGGCGAAGTACTGAAGCTTTCTTT. Its translation is CASSYQGRSTEAFF.

V is TRBV6-5 and J is TRBJ2-7; the D is unclear. The germline CDR1 and CDR2 sequences are MNHEY and SVGAGI. V lost 2 bases and J lost 2, with 7 bases in between. CDR3 size: 13 residues. This CDR3 reads CASSYTQTYEQYF. Here the CDR3 DNA reads TGTGCCAGCAGTTACACACAGACCTACGAGCAGTACTTC.

The chain joins TRBV6-5 to TRBJ2-7, with D possibly matching TRBD1 (5 bases). The CDR3 runs to 11 residues. The germline V gene encodes CDR1 MNHEY and CDR2 SVGAGI. The V end lost 5 bases, the J end lost 4 bases, and 6 bases lay between the germline ends. The CDR3 spells CASSRGYEQYF. DNA for the CDR3: TGTGCCAGCAGTAGGGGATACGAGCAGTACTTC.

This clone is a singleton in its sample. The chain recombines TRBV27 with TRBJ2-7; D is perhaps TRBD2 (6 bases). V was pared by 4 bases and J by 2 bases, with 12 bases between. Germline V lookup: CDR1 MNHEY, CDR2 SMNVEV (reference sequence). This CDR3 is built from 14 residues. The CDR3 region has the DNA TGTGCCAGCAGTTCCGGGACTCACACCTACGAGCAGTACTTC. Its protein product is CASSSGTHTYEQYF.

This chain connects TRBV9 to TRBJ2-7; 7 bases align to TRBD2. From germline, CDR1 is SGDLS and CDR2 YYNGEE. This CDR3 is built from 13 residues. V lost 2 bases and J lost 3; bases outside the gene matches: 2. For the CDR3, the DNA is TGTGCCAGCAGCGTTGGGGAGGGCTACGAGCAGTACTTC. Its translation is CASSVGEGYEQYF.

The J gene is TRBJ2-7, the V gene TRBV28, with 14 bases lining up with TRBD2. V dropped 8 bases and J dropped 5; count of bases not matched to a gene: 8. The CDR3 loop spans 15 amino acids. Germline CDR1 is MDHEN and CDR2 is SYDVKM. The DNA for the CDR3 is TGTGCCAGCCAAACCGGGACTAGCGGGAGTGACGAGCAGTACTTC. Translation: CASQTGTSGSDEQYF.

The chain combines TRBV4-2 with TRBJ1-4; 9 bases agree with TRBD1. The CDR3 runs 16 residues. Germline trimming cut 0 bases from V and 4 bases from J; bases unmatched to any gene: 3. The germline V gene has CDR1 LGHNA and CDR2 YNFKEQ. CDR3 sequence (DNA): TGTGCCAGCAGCCAAGATAGGGGACAGGGTAATGAAAAACTGTTTTTT. Encoded protein: CASSQDRGQGNEKLFF.

V gene TRBV19 combines with J gene TRBJ1-5, with a possible D match to TRBD1 (6 bases). Germline V gene lookup returns CDR1 LNHDA and CDR2 SQIVND (reference sequence). The CDR3 loop spans 16 amino acids. V lost 2 bases and J 6 bases, leaving 17 bases between the germline ends. The CDR3 is CASSIIWGGLSQPQHF. Here the CDR3 DNA reads TGTGCCAGTAGTATAATATGGGGGGGCCTCAGTCAGCCCCAGCATTTT. Drawing the rest from reference TRBV19 and TRBJ1-5, the complete variable domain is DGGITQSPKYLFRKEGQNVTLSCEQNLNHDAMYWYRQDPGQGLRLIYYSQIVNDFQKGDIAEGYSVSREKKESFPLTVTSAQKNPTAFYLCASSIIWGGLSQPQHFGDGTRLSIL.

The genes are TRBV3-1 (or the pseudogene TRBV3-2) and TRBJ2-3; D unresolved. V lost 4 bases to trimming and J lost 1 base, with 21 bases between them. The V gene's germline CDR1 is LGHDT and CDR2 YNNKEL (reference sequence). The CDR3 totals 18 residues. The CDR3 sequence is CASSPCRWQHRCTDTQYF. The CDR3 nucleotides are TGTGCCAGCAGCCCCTGTCGGTGGCAGCACCGGTGCACAGATACGCAGTATTTT.

The gene calls are TRBV5-5 and TRBJ1-6, with D hard to call. The CDR3 spans 14 residues. V shed 0 bases and J shed 6 bases, with 7 bases lying between them. Germline-derived CDR1 and CDR2 are SGHKS and YYEKEE (reference sequence). CDR3 loop: CASSLAVSNSPLHF. CDR3 nucleotides: TGTGCCAGCAGCTTGGCAGTCAGTAATTCACCCCTCCACTTT.

The CDR3 region is CSVPLAVNTEAFF. CDR3 DNA: TGCAGCGTTCCACTGGCGGTGAACACTGAAGCTTTCTTT. The chain has TRBV29-1 and TRBJ1-1; unclear D gene. V was pared by 5 bases and J by 0 bases, with 10 bases between. From germline, CDR1 is SQVTM and CDR2 ANQGSEA. This CDR3 has 13 amino acids.

CDR3 DNA: TGTGCCATCAGCCTCCTCCCAGTGGACAATGAGCAGTTCTTC. Its translation is CAISLLPVDNEQFF. The chain uses TRBV10-3 and TRBJ2-1, with D hard to call. V shed 6 bases and J shed 5 bases, with 14 bases lying between them. The germline gives CDR1 ENHRY, CDR2 SYGVKD. This CDR3 is 14 amino acids long.